Below, 32 T cell receptor beta chains from the same sample are listed, as sequenced in a study of blood T cell repertoires in COVID-19. The protocol was immunoSEQ multiplex PCR, while the TCRdb copy is restricted to in-frame clones and leaves out a portion. The table shows 150,000 to 200,000 clones, with 88% occurring only once. Input material: peripheral blood. The receptors here all came from a human donor in a cohort sampled during active COVID-19.

This clone has only a few counts. This chain links TRBV5-5 with TRBJ1-6, with unresolved D. This CDR3 comprises 12 residues. The germline CDR1 and CDR2 sequences are SGHKS and YYEKEE (reference sequence). Deletions cut 0 bases from V and 14 bases from J, with 9 bases between. CDR3 DNA: TGTGCCAGCAGCTTGGGAGAGAGAACCCTCCACTTT. Translation gives CASSLGERTLHF.

The V call is TRBV27, the J call TRBJ2-7; TRBD1 agrees at 9 bases. Germline V CDR1 and CDR2: MNHEY, SMNVEV (reference sequence). The trim removed 2 bases at V and 2 bases at J, leaving 1 base unmatched. The CDR3 length is 14 residues. CDR3 loop: CASSLTGGTYEQYF. The DNA for the CDR3 is TGTGCCAGCAGTTTAACAGGGGGCACCTACGAGCAGTACTTC.

V usage is TRBV18 and J usage is TRBJ2-1; 16 bases fit TRBD2. The germline CDR1 and CDR2 sequences are KGHSH and LQKENI. V lost 3 bases to trimming and J lost 5 bases; unmatched junction nucleotides: 4. The CDR3 is 17 residues long. The CDR3, as DNA: TGTGCCAGCTCACCGGGACTAGCGGGGGGGCCCAACAATGAGCAGTTCTTC. Its translation is CASSPGLAGGPNNEQFF.

The chain recombines TRBV7-9 with TRBJ1-1; tentatively, D is TRBD1 (6 bases). V was pared by 5 bases and J by 0 bases, with 13 bases between. Germline CDR1 is SEHNR and CDR2 is FQNEAQ (reference sequence). CDR3 length equals 15 residues. CDR3 sequence (DNA): TGTGCCAGCAGCCCTCGGACAGTCATGAACACTGAAGCTTTCTTT. Amino acids: CASSPRTVMNTEAFF.

V gene TRBV19 combines with J gene TRBJ2-1, with 12 bases that match TRBD2. Germline CDR1 LNHDA, CDR2 SQIVND (reference sequence). This CDR3 has 15 amino acids. The V and J ends lost 6 bases and 8 bases, in that order; junction bases with no gene match: 8. The CDR3 DNA follows: TGTGCCAGTAGGTTGACTAGCGGGAGATACGATGAGCAGTTCTTC. Residues: CASRLTSGRYDEQFF.

The chain joins TRBV7-2 to TRBJ1-5, with 10 bases aligning to TRBD1. The CDR3 consists of 15 residues. Germline V CDR1 and CDR2: SGHTA, FQGNSA. The V segment lost 4 bases and the J segment 2 bases; nucleotides outside the gene matches: 2. In nucleotides, the CDR3 is TGTGCCAGCAGCTGGGGGACAGGGGGCAATCAGCCCCAGCATTTT. Its translation: CASSWGTGGNQPQHF.

The chain carries TRBV28 and TRBJ2-1; 7 nucleotides agree with TRBD2. The CDR3 loop spans 15 amino acids. V was pared by 7 bases and J by 2 bases, with 8 bases of the junction left unmatched. Looked up from germline, CDR1 is MDHEN and CDR2 is SYDVKM. The DNA for the CDR3 is TGTGCCAGCATCCTGGGGGGGACCCCCTACAATGAGCAGTTCTTC. Protein: CASILGGTPYNEQFF.

V gene TRBV18 combines with J gene TRBJ2-3; D not certain. This CDR3 is built from 13 residues. Per germline, CDR1 KGHSH and CDR2 LQKENI. V was pared by 6 bases and J by 5 bases, with 12 bases between. The CDR3 DNA follows: TGTGCCAGCTCTAGTTTTTTCGAAGATACGCAGTATTTT. Its protein product is CASSSFFEDTQYF.

This CDR3 is CASTSFGGTFDEQFF. DNA of the CDR3: TGTGCCAGCACCTCCTTTGGGGGGACCTTCGATGAGCAGTTCTTC. The chain links TRBV27 to TRBJ2-1, with a tentative D call TRBD2 (6 bases). The germline V gene has CDR1 MNHEY and CDR2 SMNVEV (reference sequence). CDR3 size: 15 residues. Trimming left V 7 bases short and J 8 bases short, with 21 bases between.

The rearrangement links TRBV6-6 to TRBJ1-5, with D perhaps matching TRBD1 (5 bases). The CDR3 consists of 14 residues. Germline V gives CDR1 MNHNY, CDR2 SVGAGI (reference sequence). Between the trimmed V and J ends, which lost 6 bases and 1 base, there was a span of 10 bases. CDR3 bases: TGTGCCAGCAGCCCGGACAACAGCAATCAGCCCCAGCATTTT. Translation: CASSPDNSNQPQHF.

This clone was detected many times. The J gene is TRBJ2-2, the V gene TRBV6-5, with D possibly matching TRBD2 (5 bases). Trimming left V 3 bases short and J 5 bases short, with 10 bases between. This CDR3 contains 14 residues. Germline CDR1 reads MNHEY; CDR2 reads SVGAGI. CDR3 nucleotide sequence: TGTGCCAGCAGTTATGATTCGGGAACCGGGGAGCTGTTTTTT. It translates to CASSYDSGTGELFF.

The CDR3 reads CASWTGISTDTQYF. DNA for the CDR3: TGCGCCAGCTGGACAGGGATTAGCACAGATACGCAGTATTTT. V usage is TRBV5-1 and J usage is TRBJ2-3; 8 bases fit TRBD1. Unmatched junction bases numbered 4, after V lost 7 bases and J lost 0 bases. CDR1 and CDR2 from the germline V gene are SGHRS and YFSETQ. The CDR3 is made up of 14 amino acids.

In this sample, this clone turned up once. This chain uses TRBV2 with TRBJ2-1, with 9 bases aligning to TRBD1. Germline assignment: CDR1 SNHLY and CDR2 FYNNEI. V trimming: 6 bases; J trimming: 1 base; junction bases outside the gene matches: 1. The CDR3 length is 14 residues. CDR3 sequence: CASRGTGSYNEQFF. The CDR3 nucleotides are TGTGCCAGCAGGGGGACAGGGTCCTACAATGAGCAGTTCTTC. The full variable domain, its missing parts supplied by reference TRBV2 and TRBJ2-1, is EPEVTQTPSHQVTQMGQEVILRCVPISNHLYFYWYRQILGQKVEFLVSFYNNEISEKSEIFDDQFSVERPDGSNFTLKIRSTKLEDSAMYFCASRGTGSYNEQFFGPGTRLTVL.

The chain employs TRBV5-4 and TRBJ2-7, with 12 bases fitting TRBD2. V lost 3 bases, J lost 4 bases, and 5 bases stayed unmatched. Germline V lookup: CDR1 SGHNT, CDR2 YYREEE (reference sequence). This CDR3 has 15 amino acids. In nucleotides, the CDR3 is TGTGCCAGCAGCTGGGGACTAGCGGGTCCTTACGAGCAGTACTTC. Translation: CASSWGLAGPYEQYF.

The chain carries TRBV19 and TRBJ1-5; TRBD1 agrees at 10 bases. With V trimmed by 6 bases and J by 4 bases, 9 bases remained unmatched. Germline V gives CDR1 LNHDA, CDR2 SQIVND (reference sequence). The CDR3 sequence is 16 residues long. Here the CDR3 reads CASRYRDRGGNQPQHF. As DNA, the CDR3 is TGTGCCAGTAGATATAGGGACAGGGGAGGGAATCAGCCCCAGCATTTT.

The gene calls are TRBV11-2 and TRBJ2-2; the match to TRBD2 covers 12 bases. Germline V gene data show CDR1 as SGHAT and CDR2 as FQNNGV. The CDR3 spans 18 residues. Trimming removed 5 bases from V and 0 bases from J; junction bases left unmatched: 7. The CDR3 loop reads CASSRRRLAGANTGELFF. CDR3 bases: TGTGCCAGCAGCCGCCGCAGACTAGCGGGAGCGAACACCGGGGAGCTGTTTTTT.

V and J are TRBV9 and TRBJ2-1, with 12 positions matching TRBD2. Germline V gives CDR1 SGDLS, CDR2 YYNGEE. The CDR3 contains 15 residues. The junction had 7 bases not matched to a gene; V was cut back by 4 bases and J by 8 bases. The CDR3 spells CASSPTSGGRDEQFF. The CDR3 region has the DNA TGTGCCAGCAGCCCGACTAGCGGGGGCCGGGATGAGCAGTTCTTC.

This CDR3 reads CASSERGTTDTQYF. The CDR3 DNA is TGTGCCAGCAGCGAGCGGGGGACCACAGATACGCAGTATTTT. The rearrangement uses TRBV28 and TRBJ2-3, with 8 bases that match TRBD2. The CDR3 extends over 14 amino acids. Losses at the gene ends were 6 bases for V and 2 bases for J; bases not matched to a gene: 4. The germline V gene encodes CDR1 MDHEN and CDR2 SYDVKM.

This clone was picked up a small number of times. V is TRBV7-2 and J is TRBJ2-2; TRBD1 might be the D (6 bases). This CDR3 region has 14 residues. Germline CDR1 SGHTA, CDR2 FQGNSA. The ends were cut back, 3 bases at V and 5 bases at J, with 10 bases in the middle. The CDR3, as DNA: TGTGCCAGCAGCTTTCAGGGGACGACCGGGGAGCTGTTTTTT. It translates to CASSFQGTTGELFF.

Only a few counts were recorded for this clone. This sequence joins TRBV7-9 and TRBJ2-1; weak D call: TRBD2 (5 bases). The germline V and J ends were trimmed by 5 bases and 7 bases, with 18 bases remaining between them. CDR1 SEHNR and CDR2 FQNEAQ come from the germline V gene (reference sequence). The CDR3 loop spans 15 amino acids. In DNA form, the CDR3 reads TGTGCCAGCAGCCTCAACTCCCTTCGGAGGAATGAGCAGTTCTTC. It translates to CASSLNSLRRNEQFF.

V and J are TRBV12-3 or TRBV12-4 and TRBJ1-1; tentatively, D is TRBD1 (6 bases). V gave up 7 bases and J gave up 1 base, with 10 bases separating them. The CDR3 consists of 13 residues. The CDR3: CASTSDRNTEAFF. The DNA for the CDR3 is TGTGCCAGCACCTCGGACAGGAACACTGAAGCTTTCTTT.

V is TRBV5-1 and J is TRBJ2-7, with 10 bases that match TRBD1. The CDR3 totals 15 residues. V shed 0 bases and J 1 base; nucleotides not matched to a gene: 1. The V gene's germline CDR1 is SGHRS and CDR2 YFSETQ. The CDR3 coding sequence is TGCGCCAGCAGCTTGGTGGGACAGGGGTCCTACGAGCAGTACTTC. This gives the protein CASSLVGQGSYEQYF.

The chain employs TRBV5-1 and TRBJ2-3; the match to TRBD2 covers 8 bases. Germline trimming cut 2 bases from V and 2 bases from J; bases unmatched to any gene: 4. Germline CDR1 SGHRS, CDR2 YFSETQ. The CDR3 has 15 residues. This CDR3 reads CASSFSGTYTDTQYF. CDR3 DNA sequence: TGCGCCAGCAGCTTTAGCGGGACCTACACAGATACGCAGTATTTT.

The rearrangement uses TRBV7-2 and TRBJ2-7; the match to TRBD2 covers 7 bases. Germline V gives CDR1 SGHTA, CDR2 FQGNSA. This CDR3 is 13 amino acids long. With V trimmed by 6 bases and J by 4 bases, 6 bases remained unmatched. Here the CDR3 reads CASSLGREYEQYF. The CDR3, as DNA: TGTGCCAGCAGTCTAGGGAGGGAGTACGAGCAGTACTTC.

CDR3 region: CASSGTSGRGEQYF. For the CDR3, the DNA is TGTGCCAGTTCCGGGACTAGCGGTCGTGGGGAGCAGTACTTC. The chain couples TRBV19 to TRBJ2-7; 11 positions match TRBD2. The CDR3 consists of 14 residues. In germline, CDR1 is LNHDA, CDR2 SQIVND (reference sequence). V was pared by 8 bases and J by 7 bases, with 10 bases of the junction left unmatched.

The sample holds a few counts of this clone. The CDR3 sequence is CASRIADNPPYEQYF. The CDR3 DNA follows: TGTGCCAGCAGGATAGCGGATAACCCTCCCTACGAGCAGTACTTC. The chain recombines TRBV6-5 with TRBJ2-7; the D gene is possibly TRBD2 (6 bases). The CDR3 has 15 residues. V lost 6 bases and J 2 bases, leaving 17 bases between the germline ends. Germline CDR1 is MNHEY and CDR2 is SVGAGI.

The rearrangement joins TRBV19 to TRBJ2-1; 9 nucleotides agree with TRBD1. This CDR3 is built from 14 residues. Trimming removed 10 bases from V and 2 bases from J; junction bases left unmatched: 6. Germline CDR1 and CDR2: LNHDA and SQIVND (reference sequence). Here the CDR3 reads CATKDRGTYNEQFF. The CDR3 nucleotides read TGTGCCACCAAGGACAGGGGTACCTACAATGAGCAGTTCTTC.

This chain uses TRBV6-5 with TRBJ2-5, with a weak D call TRBD1 (6 bases). Germline V gene sequence: CDR1 MNHEY, CDR2 SVGAGI. This CDR3 has 14 amino acids. Between the trimmed V and J ends, which lost 7 bases and 0 bases, there was a span of 12 bases. DNA of the CDR3: TGTGCCAGCACCCCAACAGGGTACCAAGAGACCCAGTACTTC. The encoded protein is CASTPTGYQETQYF.

As concerns this clone: One junction end does not reproduce the germline sequence, and a read error may be involved. This rearrangement joins TRBV14 to TRBJ1-3, with D possibly TRBD1 on 6 matching bases. CDR1 is SGHDN and CDR2 is FVKESK in the germline V gene. This CDR3 has 15 amino acids. The CDR3 region has the DNA TGTGCCAGCAGCCAAACTTATTTGGGACCTCAGGGGATTGCATTT. Amino acids: CASSQTYLGPQGIAF.

Comment on this clone: The junction departs from the called germline gene at one end, perhaps through a read error. The chain couples TRBV5-5 to TRBJ2-2; D possibly corresponds to TRBD1 (6 bases). CDR3 size: 14 residues. Germline V gene data show CDR1 as SGHKS and CDR2 as YYEKEE (reference sequence). In nucleotides, the CDR3 is TGTGCCAGCAGCCCTCGACCAACAGGGACGATTCTCGTTTTT. This sequence encodes CASSPRPTGTILVF.

The chain combines TRBV5-6 with TRBJ1-5, with TRBD1 identical over 11 bases. Germline V CDR1 and CDR2: SGHDT, YYEEEE. The CDR3 length is 16 residues. The V and J ends lost 5 bases and 3 bases, in that order; junction bases with no gene match: 7. The CDR3 sequence: CASSQDRGRSNQPQHF. In DNA form, the CDR3 reads TGTGCCAGCAGTCAGGACAGGGGGCGATCCAATCAGCCCCAGCATTTT.

V usage is TRBV6-1 and J usage is TRBJ1-3; no clear D. CDR3 length: 17 amino acids. Germline CDR1 and CDR2: MNHNS and SASEGT. V lost 2 bases, J lost 3 bases, and 17 bases lay in between. The chain's CDR3 is CASSENPAGRFGNTIYF. The DNA for the CDR3 is TGTGCCAGCAGTGAAAACCCGGCGGGGAGGTTTGGAAACACCATATATTTT.